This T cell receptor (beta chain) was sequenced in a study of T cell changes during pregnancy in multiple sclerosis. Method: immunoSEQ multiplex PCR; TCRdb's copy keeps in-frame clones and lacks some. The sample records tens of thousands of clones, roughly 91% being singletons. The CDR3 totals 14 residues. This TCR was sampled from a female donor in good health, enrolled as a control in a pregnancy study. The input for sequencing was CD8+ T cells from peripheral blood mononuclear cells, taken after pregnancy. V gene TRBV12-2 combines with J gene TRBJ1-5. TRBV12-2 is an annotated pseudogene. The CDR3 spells CASRLGTGNQPQHF. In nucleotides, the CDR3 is TGTGCAAGTCGCTTAGGTACGGGCAATCAGCCCCAGCATTTT.